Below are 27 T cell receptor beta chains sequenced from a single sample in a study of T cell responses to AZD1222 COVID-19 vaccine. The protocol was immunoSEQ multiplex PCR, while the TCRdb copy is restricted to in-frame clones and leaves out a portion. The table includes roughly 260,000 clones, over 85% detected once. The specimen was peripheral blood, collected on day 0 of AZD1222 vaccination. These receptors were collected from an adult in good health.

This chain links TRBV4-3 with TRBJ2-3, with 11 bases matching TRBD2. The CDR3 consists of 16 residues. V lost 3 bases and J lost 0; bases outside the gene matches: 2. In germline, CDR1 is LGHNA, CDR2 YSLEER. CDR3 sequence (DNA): TGCGCCAGCAGCCACAGGACTAGCGGGAGCACAGATACGCAGTATTTT. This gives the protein CASSHRTSGSTDTQYF.

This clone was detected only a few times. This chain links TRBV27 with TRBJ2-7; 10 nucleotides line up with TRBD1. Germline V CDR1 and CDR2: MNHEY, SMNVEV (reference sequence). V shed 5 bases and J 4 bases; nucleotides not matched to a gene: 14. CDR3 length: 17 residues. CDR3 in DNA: TGTGCCAGCAGTCTAGATCGGGGGCGGACAGGGGGATACGAGCAGTACTTC. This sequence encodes CASSLDRGRTGGYEQYF.

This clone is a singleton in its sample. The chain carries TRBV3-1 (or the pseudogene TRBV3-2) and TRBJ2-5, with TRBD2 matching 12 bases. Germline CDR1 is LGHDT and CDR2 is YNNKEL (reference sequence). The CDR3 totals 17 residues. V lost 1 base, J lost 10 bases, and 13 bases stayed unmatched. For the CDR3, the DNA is TGTGCCAGCAGCCAAGGTGGGGAACTAGCGGGAGGCCAGAGCCAGTACTTC. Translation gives CASSQGGELAGGQSQYF.

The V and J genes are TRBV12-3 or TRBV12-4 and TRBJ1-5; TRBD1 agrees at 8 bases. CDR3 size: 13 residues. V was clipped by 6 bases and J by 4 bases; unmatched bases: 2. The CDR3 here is CASRTGDNQPQHF. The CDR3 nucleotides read TGTGCCAGCAGGACAGGGGATAATCAGCCCCAGCATTTT.

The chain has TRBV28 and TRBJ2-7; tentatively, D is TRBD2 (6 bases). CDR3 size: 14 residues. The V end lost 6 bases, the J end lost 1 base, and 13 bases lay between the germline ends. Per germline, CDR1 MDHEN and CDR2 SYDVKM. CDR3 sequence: CASRAAGGSYEQYF. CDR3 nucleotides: TGTGCCAGCAGGGCCGCCGGGGGTTCCTACGAGCAGTACTTC.

Here the CDR3 reads CASLAGPDRDTQYF. The CDR3 DNA reads as TGTGCCAGCCTAGCGGGCCCCGACAGGGATACGCAGTATTTT. The chain joins TRBV2 to TRBJ2-3; 8 bases align to TRBD2. Germline trimming cut 8 bases from V and 6 bases from J; bases unmatched to any gene: 10. Germline values: CDR1 SNHLY, CDR2 FYNNEI. This CDR3 contains 14 residues.

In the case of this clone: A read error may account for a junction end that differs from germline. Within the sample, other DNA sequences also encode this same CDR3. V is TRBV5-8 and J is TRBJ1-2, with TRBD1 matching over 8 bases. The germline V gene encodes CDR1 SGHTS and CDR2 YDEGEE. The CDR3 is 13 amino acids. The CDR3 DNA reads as TGTGCCAGCAGTTTGGACAGGGTATATGGCTACACCTTC. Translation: CASSLDRVYGYTF.

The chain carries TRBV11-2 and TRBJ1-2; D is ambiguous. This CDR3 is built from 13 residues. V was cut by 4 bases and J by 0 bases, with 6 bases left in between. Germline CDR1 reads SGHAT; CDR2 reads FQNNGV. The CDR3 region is CASSSGANYGYTF. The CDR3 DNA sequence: TGTGCCAGCAGCTCCGGGGCTAACTATGGCTACACCTTC.

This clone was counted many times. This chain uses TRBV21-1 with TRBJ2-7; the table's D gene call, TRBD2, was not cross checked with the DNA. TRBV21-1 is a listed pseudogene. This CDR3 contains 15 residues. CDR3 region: CASSIPAGGTYEQYF. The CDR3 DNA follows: TGTGCCAGCAGCATCCCAGCGGGAGGGACCTACGAGCAGTACTTC.

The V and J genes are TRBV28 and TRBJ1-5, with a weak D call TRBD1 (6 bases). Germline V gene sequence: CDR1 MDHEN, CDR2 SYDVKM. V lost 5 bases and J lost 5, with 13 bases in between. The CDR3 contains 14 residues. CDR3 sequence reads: CASSHLRGYQPQHF. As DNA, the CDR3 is TGTGCCAGCAGTCACCTCAGGGGCTATCAGCCCCAGCATTTT. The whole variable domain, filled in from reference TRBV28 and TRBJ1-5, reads DVKVTQSSRYLVKRTGEKVFLECVQDMDHENMFWYRQDPGLGLRLIYFSYDVKMKEKGDIPEGYSVSREKKERFSLILESASTNQTSMYLCASSHLRGYQPQHFGDGTRLSIL.

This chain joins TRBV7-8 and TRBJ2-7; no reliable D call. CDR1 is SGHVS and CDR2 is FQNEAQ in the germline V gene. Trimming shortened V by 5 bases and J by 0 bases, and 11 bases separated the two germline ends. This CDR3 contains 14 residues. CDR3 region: CASSRLIGSYEQYF. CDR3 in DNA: TGTGCCAGCAGCCGCCTAATCGGCTCCTACGAGCAGTACTTC.

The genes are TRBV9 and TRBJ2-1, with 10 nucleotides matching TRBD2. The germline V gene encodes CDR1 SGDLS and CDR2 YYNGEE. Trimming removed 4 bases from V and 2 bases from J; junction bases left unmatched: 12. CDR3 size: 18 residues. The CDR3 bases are TGTGCCAGCAGCCCGAGCGGGAGGGCCGCTTTTCCCTACAATGAGCAGTTCTTC. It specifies CASSPSGRAAFPYNEQFF.

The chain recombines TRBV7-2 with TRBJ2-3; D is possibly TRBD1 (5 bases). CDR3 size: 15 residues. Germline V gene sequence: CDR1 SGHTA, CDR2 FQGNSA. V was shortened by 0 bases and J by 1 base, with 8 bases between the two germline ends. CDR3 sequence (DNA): TGTGCCAGCAGCTTAGCTGGGGCAGGCACAGATACGCAGTATTTT. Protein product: CASSLAGAGTDTQYF. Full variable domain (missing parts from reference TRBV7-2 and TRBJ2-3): GAGVSQSPSNKVTEKGKDVELRCDPISGHTALYWYRQSLGQGLEFLIYFQGNSAPDKSGLPSDRFSAERTGGSVSTLTIQRTQQEDSAVYLCASSLAGAGTDTQYFGPGTRLTVL.

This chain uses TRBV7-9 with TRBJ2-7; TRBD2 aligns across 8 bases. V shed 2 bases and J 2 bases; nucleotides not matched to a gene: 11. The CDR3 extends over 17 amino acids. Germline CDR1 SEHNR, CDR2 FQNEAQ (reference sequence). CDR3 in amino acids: CASSLYPFAGGTYEQYF. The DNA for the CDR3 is TGTGCCAGCAGCTTATACCCTTTTGCGGGGGGAACCTACGAGCAGTACTTC.

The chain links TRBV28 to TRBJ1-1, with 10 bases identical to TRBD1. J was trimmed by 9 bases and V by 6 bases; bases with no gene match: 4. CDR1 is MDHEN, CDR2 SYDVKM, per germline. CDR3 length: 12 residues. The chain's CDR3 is CASRQTGGQAFF. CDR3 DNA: TGTGCCAGCAGACAGACAGGGGGCCAAGCTTTCTTT.

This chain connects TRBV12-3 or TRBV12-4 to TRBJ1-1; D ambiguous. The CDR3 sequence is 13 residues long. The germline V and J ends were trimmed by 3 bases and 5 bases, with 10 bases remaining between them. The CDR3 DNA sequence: TGTGCCAGCAGTTTGGCCGGGAAGACTGAAGCTTTCTTT. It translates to CASSLAGKTEAFF.

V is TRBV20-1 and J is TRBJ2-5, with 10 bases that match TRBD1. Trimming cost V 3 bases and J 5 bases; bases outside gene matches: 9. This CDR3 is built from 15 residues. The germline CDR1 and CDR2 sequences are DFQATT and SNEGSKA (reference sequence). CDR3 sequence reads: CSASPTGGSGETQYF. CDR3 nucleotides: TGCAGTGCTAGTCCGACAGGGGGCTCGGGGGAGACCCAGTACTTC.

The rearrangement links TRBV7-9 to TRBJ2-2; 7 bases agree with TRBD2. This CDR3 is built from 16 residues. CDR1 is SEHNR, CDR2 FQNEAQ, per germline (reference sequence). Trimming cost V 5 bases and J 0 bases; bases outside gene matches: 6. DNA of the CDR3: TGTGCCAGCAGCCCAGGACTAGATACGAACACCGGGGAGCTGTTTTTT. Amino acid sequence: CASSPGLDTNTGELFF.

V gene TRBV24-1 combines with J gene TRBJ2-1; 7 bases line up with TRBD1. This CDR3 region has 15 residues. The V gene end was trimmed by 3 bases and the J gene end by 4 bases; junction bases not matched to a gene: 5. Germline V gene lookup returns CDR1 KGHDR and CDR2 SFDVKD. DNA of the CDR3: TGTGCCACCAGTGATGCGATGACAGGGTACAATGAGCAGTTCTTC. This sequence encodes CATSDAMTGYNEQFF.

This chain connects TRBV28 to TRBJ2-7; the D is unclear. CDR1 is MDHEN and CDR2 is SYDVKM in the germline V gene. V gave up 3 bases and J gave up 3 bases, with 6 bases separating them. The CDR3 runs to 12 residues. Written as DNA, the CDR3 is TGTGCCAGCAGTTTGGATCACTACGAGCAGTACTTC. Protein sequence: CASSLDHYEQYF.

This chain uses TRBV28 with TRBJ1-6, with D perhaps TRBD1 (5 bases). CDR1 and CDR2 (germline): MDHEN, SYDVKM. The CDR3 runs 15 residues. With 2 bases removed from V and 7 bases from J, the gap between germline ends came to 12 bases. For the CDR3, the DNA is TGTGCCAGCAGTTTAGGAGGGGTTAGGAATTCACCCCTCCACTTT. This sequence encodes CASSLGGVRNSPLHF.

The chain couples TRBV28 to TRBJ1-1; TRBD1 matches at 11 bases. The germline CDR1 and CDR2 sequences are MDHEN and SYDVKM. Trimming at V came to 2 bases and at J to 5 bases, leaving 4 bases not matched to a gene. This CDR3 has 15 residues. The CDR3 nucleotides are TGTGCCAGCAGTTTACCCGGACAGGGGGCAACTGAAGCTTTCTTT. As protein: CASSLPGQGATEAFF.

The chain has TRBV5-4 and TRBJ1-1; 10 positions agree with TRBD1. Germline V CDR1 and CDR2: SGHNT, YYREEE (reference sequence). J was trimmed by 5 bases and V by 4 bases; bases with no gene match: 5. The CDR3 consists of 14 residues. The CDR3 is CASSLDRGQTEAFF. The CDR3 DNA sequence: TGTGCCAGCAGCCTAGACAGGGGGCAAACTGAAGCTTTCTTT.

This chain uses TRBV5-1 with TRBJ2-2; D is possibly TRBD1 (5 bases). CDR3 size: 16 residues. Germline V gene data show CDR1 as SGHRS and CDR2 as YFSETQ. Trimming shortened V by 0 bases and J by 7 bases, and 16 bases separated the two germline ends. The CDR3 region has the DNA TGCGCCAGCAGCTTGGCCGGTCAGGGTGTTGTCGGGGAGCTGTTTTTT. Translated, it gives CASSLAGQGVVGELFF.

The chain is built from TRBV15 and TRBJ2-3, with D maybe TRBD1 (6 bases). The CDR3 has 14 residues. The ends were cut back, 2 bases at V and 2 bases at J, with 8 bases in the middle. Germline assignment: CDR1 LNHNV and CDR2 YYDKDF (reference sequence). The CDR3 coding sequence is TGTGCCACCAGCAGAAGACAGGTCACAGATACGCAGTATTTT. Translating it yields CATSRRQVTDTQYF.

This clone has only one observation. CDR3 residues: CASRTGGRRYEQYF. DNA of the CDR3: TGTGCCAGCAGGACAGGGGGCCGTCGTTACGAGCAGTACTTC. This sequence joins TRBV28 and TRBJ2-7, with 10 nucleotides matching TRBD1. Germline-derived CDR1 and CDR2 are MDHEN and SYDVKM. Trimming removed 6 bases from V and 4 bases from J; junction bases left unmatched: 6. This CDR3 is 14 amino acids long.

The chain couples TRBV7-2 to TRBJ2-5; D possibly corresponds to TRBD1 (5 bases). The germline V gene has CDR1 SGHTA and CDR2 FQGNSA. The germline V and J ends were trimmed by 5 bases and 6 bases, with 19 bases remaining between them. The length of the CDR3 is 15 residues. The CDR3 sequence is CASSLSVWGGKTQYF. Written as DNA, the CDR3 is TGTGCCAGCAGCCTCTCGGTCTGGGGCGGAAAGACCCAGTACTTC.